The T cell receptor beta chain under discussion was sequenced for a study of shared clonotypes between healthy human individuals. In germline, CDR1 is SGHRS, CDR2 YFSETQ. This CDR3 is built from 14 residues. Trimming pared 1 base from V and 4 bases from J, leaving 8 bases between. Every subset's genomic DNA went evenly onto several immunoSEQ plates. Authors' methods: Junction-only sequences produced by ImmunoSEQ had no quality scores, so filtering differed. This table comes from immunoSEQ multiplex PCR, and its TCRdb copy is limited to in-frame clones, with some not included. V and J calls and clone size are those listed in that table; D and trimming were worked out from the DNA. The sample has 2,500,000 or so clones, around 90% seen once. CD4+ cell separation produced CD45RA+ naive and CD45RA-negative memory subsets.

The TCR originated in a man aged 18 to 30 in good health. The material sequenced was naive CD4+ T cells sorted from blood. Subset of the sample: CD45RA+ positively selected. V gene TRBV5-1 combines with J gene TRBJ2-2, with D perhaps matching TRBD2 (5 bases). Here the CDR3 reads CASSLLSGTGELFF. The CDR3 coding sequence is TGCGCCAGCAGCTTGTTGAGCGGCACCGGGGAGCTGTTTTTT.